Listed below are T cell receptor beta chains from one sample, sequenced in a study of CD8 T cells in Susac syndrome. A single record per CDR3 protein comes from TCRdb applying MiXCR to the immunoSEQ multiplex PCR reads. The sample includes around 170,000 distinct CDR3 sequences, 95% of them seen just once. Specimen: CD8+ T cells from PBMCs. These receptors all come from a human donor with multiple sclerosis. Both conserved end residues are part of each CDR3. Fields, in order: J gene, D gene, V gene, clone size, CDR3 protein, CDR3 DNA. D genes are given only for firm matches. The listing skips clone size in some rows; elsewhere it reads once, few, many or a size class.

J: TRBJ2-7
D: .
V: TRBV19
size: .
CDR3: CASSNVGRTYEQYF
DNA: TGTGCCAGTAGTAATGTGGGAAGAACCTACGAGCAGTACTTC

J: TRBJ2-7
D: TRBD2
V: TRBV20-1
size: .
CDR3: CSAPPSGGNEQYF
DNA: TGCAGTGCGCCGCCTAGCGGGGGTAACGAGCAGTACTTC

J: TRBJ1-4
D: TRBD1
V: TRBV13
size: .
CDR3: CASSSLDRGTEKLFF
DNA: TGTGCCAGCAGCTCACTGGACAGGGGGACTGAAAAACTGTTTTTT

J: TRBJ2-1
D: .
V: TRBV9
size: once
CDR3: CASSDLVDEQFF
DNA: TGTGCCAGCAGCGACCTAGTTGATGAGCAGTTCTTC

J: TRBJ1-5
D: .
V: TRBV4-1
size: .
CDR3: CASSRGGRVGNQPQHF
DNA: TGCGCCAGCAGCCGTGGGGGTAGGGTTGGCAATCAGCCCCAGCATTTT

J: TRBJ2-1
D: .
V: TRBV20-1
size: .
CDR3: CSARDPLGRVEQFF
DNA: TGCAGTGCTAGGGACCCCCTGGGCCGGGTTGAGCAGTTCTTC

J: TRBJ2-1
D: .
V: TRBV7-9
size: .
CDR3: CASQRVRSYNEQFF
DNA: TGTGCCAGCCAGAGGGTGAGGTCCTACAATGAGCAGTTCTTC

J: TRBJ1-5
D: TRBD1
V: TRBV27
size: few
CDR3: CASGDRVNQPQHF
DNA: TGTGCCAGCGGAGACAGGGTGAATCAGCCCCAGCATTTT

J: TRBJ2-7
D: .
V: TRBV5-1
size: .
CDR3: CASSFPGHSYEQYF
DNA: TGCGCCAGCAGCTTCCCAGGGCATTCCTACGAGCAGTACTTC

J: TRBJ1-5
D: .
V: TRBV24-1
size: once
CDR3: CATSLGSNQPQHF
DNA: TGTGCCACCAGTCTAGGGAGCAATCAGCCCCAGCATTTT

J: TRBJ2-7
D: .
V: TRBV27
size: .
CDR3: CASSPTGNEQYF
DNA: TGTGCCAGCAGTCCAACAGGGAACGAGCAGTACTTC

J: TRBJ2-3
D: .
V: TRBV6-5
size: .
CDR3: CASSHASTDTQYF
DNA: TGTGCCAGCAGTCACGCGAGCACAGATACGCAGTATTTT

J: TRBJ2-7
D: .
V: TRBV20-1
size: .
CDR3: CSARAPQSSYEQYF
DNA: TGCAGTGCTAGAGCACCCCAGAGCTCCTACGAGCAGTACTTC

J: TRBJ2-1
D: .
V: TRBV28
size: .
CDR3: CASSLQGYNEQFF
DNA: TGTGCCAGCAGCTTACAGGGATACAATGAGCAGTTCTTC

J: TRBJ2-2
D: .
V: TRBV3-1
size: .
CDR3: CASSPLAYTGELFF
DNA: TGTGCCAGCAGCCCTCTTGCGTACACCGGGGAGCTGTTTTTT

J: TRBJ2-1
D: .
V: TRBV13
size: .
CDR3: CASSSEAYNEQFF
DNA: TGTGCCAGCAGCTCGGAAGCGTACAATGAGCAGTTCTTC

J: TRBJ1-2
D: TRBD1
V: TRBV6-6
size: .
CDR3: CASSPGTGGIYGYTF
DNA: TGTGCCAGCAGCCCCGGGACAGGGGGTATCTATGGCTACACCTTC

J: TRBJ1-1
D: TRBD1
V: TRBV20-1
size: .
CDR3: CSAPGYRGSTEAFF
DNA: TGCAGTGCTCCTGGCTACAGGGGCTCGACTGAAGCTTTCTTT

J: TRBJ1-2
D: .
V: TRBV13
size: .
CDR3: CASSLEQAYGYTF
DNA: TGTGCCAGCAGCTTAGAACAAGCGTATGGCTACACCTTC

J: TRBJ1-2
D: .
V: TRBV20-1
size: .
CDR3: CSVPGSYQGYTF
DNA: TGCAGTGTTCCGGGATCCTATCAGGGCTACACCTTC

J: TRBJ2-7
D: TRBD1
V: TRBV5-1
size: .
CDR3: CASSLGGQSYEQYF
DNA: TGCGCCAGCAGCTTGGGGGGACAGTCCTACGAGCAGTACTTC

J: TRBJ2-7
D: .
V: TRBV4-1
size: .
CDR3: CASSQGRGPTYEQYF
DNA: TGCGCCAGCAGCCAGGGCCGAGGGCCCACCTACGAGCAGTACTTC

J: TRBJ2-5
D: TRBD2
V: TRBV7-3
size: .
CDR3: CASSLSGGPLETQYF
DNA: TGTGCCAGCAGCTTGAGCGGGGGGCCTTTGGAGACCCAGTACTTC

J: TRBJ2-1
D: TRBD2
V: TRBV6-2/TRBV6-3
size: .
CDR3: CASRTSGIEQFF
DNA: TGTGCCAGCAGAACAAGCGGGATAGAGCAGTTCTTC

J: TRBJ1-5
D: .
V: TRBV2
size: .
CDR3: CASIDNADEQPQHF
DNA: TGTGCCAGCATCGACAACGCGGACGAACAGCCCCAGCATTTT

J: TRBJ2-7
D: .
V: TRBV2
size: .
CDR3: CASSVGANLSYEQYF
DNA: TGTGCCAGCAGTGTGGGGGCAAACCTCTCCTACGAGCAGTACTTC

J: TRBJ1-3
D: .
V: TRBV27
size: .
CDR3: CASSLSWGNRNTIYF
DNA: TGTGCCAGCAGTTTATCTTGGGGAAATCGAAACACCATATATTTT

J: TRBJ2-2
D: .
V: TRBV14
size: .
CDR3: CASSQFGELFF
DNA: TGTGCCAGCAGCCAGTTTGGGGAGCTGTTTTTT

J: TRBJ2-7
D: TRBD2
V: TRBV5-6
size: .
CDR3: CASSLVLAGIYEQYF
DNA: TGTGCCAGCAGCTTGGTACTAGCGGGAATCTACGAGCAGTACTTC

J: TRBJ2-1
D: .
V: TRBV11-2
size: .
CDR3: CASSFVDEQFF
DNA: TGTGCCAGCAGCTTTGTAGACGAGCAGTTCTTC